The 27 T cell receptor beta chains in this list originate from one sample, sequenced in a study of cytomegalovirus exposure and HLA in healthy donors. Profiling relied on immunoSEQ multiplex PCR, and the TCRdb table lists in-frame clones only, not all of them. The sample includes approximately 150,000 clones, about 89% of them seen just once. Input material: PBMCs. These TCRs come from a woman aged 18-35 years in good health and CMV-seropositive.

V and J are TRBV18 and TRBJ1-1; 8 bases are shared with TRBD1. V lost 5 bases, J lost 1 base, and 6 bases stayed unmatched. CDR1 is KGHSH, CDR2 LQKENI, per germline. This CDR3 comprises 15 residues. The CDR3 DNA follows: TGTGCCAGCTCATGGACGGGACAGGCGAACACTGAAGCTTTCTTT. Its translation: CASSWTGQANTEAFF.

The chain joins TRBV25-1 to TRBJ2-1; the D gene is possibly TRBD2 (6 bases). The CDR3 totals 13 residues. V lost 9 bases, J lost 0 bases, and 9 bases lay in between. Germline V lookup: CDR1 MGHDK, CDR2 SYGVNS. The DNA of the CDR3 is TGTGCCAGTGGGCGGGGCTCCTACAATGAGCAGTTCTTC. This translates into CASGRGSYNEQFF.

The chain has TRBV6-1 and TRBJ2-7; D may be TRBD2 (5 bases). The CDR3 runs to 11 residues. Trimming pared 6 bases from V and 7 bases from J, leaving 10 bases between. The germline CDR1 and CDR2 sequences are MNHNS and SASEGT. Here the CDR3 reads CASRGVLEQYF. The CDR3 coding sequence is TGTGCCAGCAGGGGAGTACTGGAGCAGTACTTC.

V and J are TRBV28 and TRBJ2-2, with D tentatively TRBD2 (6 bases). This CDR3 contains 17 residues. Between the trimmed V and J ends, which lost 5 bases and 4 bases, there was a span of 20 bases. Germline V CDR1 and CDR2: MDHEN, SYDVKM. CDR3 coding DNA: TGTGCCAGCAGTACCCCAGAGGGACTCTATGGCACCGGGGAGCTGTTTTTT. Amino acids: CASSTPEGLYGTGELFF.

The chain has TRBV5-1 and TRBJ2-2; possible D gene TRBD1, 5 bases. The CDR3 is made up of 18 amino acids. V dropped 1 base and J dropped 0 bases, with 16 bases sitting between them. Germline-derived CDR1 and CDR2 are SGHRS and YFSETQ. CDR3 sequence reads: CASSLLAREFANTGELFF. The CDR3 region has the DNA TGCGCCAGCAGCTTGCTTGCCAGGGAATTCGCGAACACCGGGGAGCTGTTTTTT.

The CDR3 DNA reads as TGTGCCAGCAGCCAAGTTTCCCCTAGCGGGGTGTCCTACGAGCAGTACTTC. This sequence encodes CASSQVSPSGVSYEQYF. V gene TRBV4-2 combines with J gene TRBJ2-7; 9 nucleotides align to TRBD2. Germline assignment: CDR1 LGHNA and CDR2 YNFKEQ. V lost 1 base and J lost 1; bases outside the gene matches: 8. This CDR3 comprises 17 residues.

The V call is TRBV30, the J call TRBJ1-5; D perhaps matches TRBD1 (6 bases). Germline CDR1 and CDR2: GTSNPN and SVGIG (reference sequence). Between the trimmed V and J ends, which lost 5 bases and 4 bases, there was a span of 12 bases. The CDR3 contains 13 residues. This CDR3 reads CAWAGGLNQPQHF. The CDR3 DNA reads TGTGCCTGGGCCGGGGGGCTAAATCAGCCCCAGCATTTT.

V is TRBV5-5 and J is TRBJ2-7; 8 nucleotides match TRBD1. Germline V gene data show CDR1 as SGHKS and CDR2 as YYEKEE (reference sequence). Trimming took 4 bases from V and 1 from J; bases not matched to a gene: 10. The CDR3 sequence is 16 residues long. The CDR3 DNA is TGTGCCAGCAGCCCGGGGGACAGGCGACCTTCCTACGAGCAGTACTTC. Protein product: CASSPGDRRPSYEQYF. Combining the CDR3 with reference TRBV5-5 and TRBJ2-7 gives the whole variable domain DAGVTQSPTHLIKTRGQQVTLRCSPISGHKSVSWYQQVLGQGPQFIFQYYEKEERGRGNFPDRFSARQFPNYSSELNVNALLLGDSALYLCASSPGDRRPSYEQYFGPGTRLTVT.

This chain joins TRBV6-4 and TRBJ1-4; tentative D call: TRBD1 (6 bases). Trimming left V 6 bases short and J 6 bases short, with 17 bases between. Per germline, CDR1 MRHNA and CDR2 SNTAGT. This CDR3 spans 15 amino acids. CDR3 nucleotide sequence: TGTGCCAGCAGCCTTGGGGAGGGGGGAGATGAAAAACTGTTTTTT. Encoded protein: CASSLGEGGDEKLFF.

This chain joins TRBV5-1 and TRBJ1-1; D is uncertain. The CDR3 contains 15 residues. Germline V lookup: CDR1 SGHRS, CDR2 YFSETQ. Between the trimmed V and J ends, which lost 1 base and 4 bases, there was a span of 14 bases. In DNA form, the CDR3 reads TGCGCCAGCAGCTTGTTACCCGAGGGCGGCACTGAAGCTTTCTTT. Translation gives CASSLLPEGGTEAFF.

The chain uses TRBV27 and TRBJ1-2; the match to TRBD1 covers 10 bases. Germline CDR1 is MNHEY and CDR2 is SMNVEV (reference sequence). The CDR3 extends over 17 amino acids. Unmatched junction bases numbered 9, after V lost 5 bases and J lost 0 bases. The chain's CDR3 is CASSTTGTGAANYGYTF. The CDR3 DNA follows: TGTGCCAGCAGTACTACCGGGACAGGGGCCGCTAACTATGGCTACACCTTC.

In its sample, this clone was seen a few times. At the DNA level, this CDR3 is encoded by other sequences in the same sample as well. The chain links TRBV4-2 to TRBJ2-1, with TRBD2 matching 9 bases. The CDR3 sequence is 16 residues long. Trimming cost V 0 bases and J 0 bases; bases outside gene matches: 0. Germline CDR1 is LGHNA and CDR2 is YNFKEQ. The CDR3 sequence is CASSQDSGGSYNEQFF. CDR3 in DNA: TGTGCCAGCAGCCAAGATAGCGGGGGCTCCTACAATGAGCAGTTCTTC.

This clone was picked up one time. This chain connects TRBV4-2 to TRBJ2-7; a weak D match, TRBD2 (5 bases). V was trimmed by 4 bases and J by 6 bases, leaving 22 bases between them. This CDR3 comprises 16 residues. The V gene's germline CDR1 is LGHNA and CDR2 YNFKEQ. CDR3 coding DNA: TGTGCCAGCAGCCCCGGGCAGGACTTACCCCCCAGCGAGCAGTACTTC. This encodes CASSPGQDLPPSEQYF.

The chain recombines TRBV10-3 with TRBJ2-7, with TRBD2 matching 7 bases. V was pared by 10 bases and J by 3 bases, with 12 bases of the junction left unmatched. Looked up from germline, CDR1 is ENHRY and CDR2 is SYGVKD. The CDR3 loop spans 14 amino acids. The chain's CDR3 is CATRIGTNRYEQYF. In DNA form, the CDR3 reads TGTGCCACGCGGATCGGGACTAATCGCTACGAGCAGTACTTC.

The V gene is TRBV28, the J gene TRBJ2-1, with TRBD2 identical over 11 bases. Losses at the gene ends were 2 bases for V and 5 bases for J; bases not matched to a gene: 2. Germline values: CDR1 MDHEN, CDR2 SYDVKM. The CDR3 has 15 residues. CDR3 sequence: CASSLVLAGDNEQFF. The CDR3 region has the DNA TGTGCCAGCAGTTTAGTACTAGCGGGAGACAATGAGCAGTTCTTC.

The V and J genes are TRBV27 and TRBJ2-3; the match to TRBD2 covers 8 bases. Trimming removed 3 bases from V and 1 base from J; junction bases left unmatched: 3. Germline values: CDR1 MNHEY, CDR2 SMNVEV (reference sequence). The CDR3 loop spans 15 amino acids. CDR3 protein: CASSFSRGGTDTQYF. CDR3 coding DNA: TGTGCCAGCAGTTTTTCGCGGGGGGGCACAGATACGCAGTATTTT.

The chain carries TRBV7-6 and TRBJ2-1; D may be TRBD2 (5 bases). The germline V and J ends were trimmed by 1 base and 7 bases, with 11 bases remaining between them. This CDR3 has 14 amino acids. Germline CDR1 SGHVS, CDR2 FNYEAQ. The CDR3 bases are TGTGCCAGCAGCTTAGGGGAGAGTAGGAATGAGCAGTTCTTC. This codes for CASSLGESRNEQFF.

This chain links TRBV29-1 with TRBJ2-1; no reliable D call. This CDR3 is 10 amino acids long. The V end was cut by 5 bases, the J end by 6 bases, with 5 bases between. Germline CDR1 reads SQVTM; CDR2 reads ANQGSEA. The CDR3 nucleotides are TGCAGCGTTCATTTCAATGAGCAGTTCTTC. It translates to CSVHFNEQFF.

The gene calls are TRBV4-2 and TRBJ2-3; 12 bases align to TRBD2. This CDR3 is 15 amino acids long. The junction had 0 bases not matched to a gene; V was cut back by 2 bases and J by 3 bases. The germline V gene has CDR1 LGHNA and CDR2 YNFKEQ. In DNA form, the CDR3 reads TGTGCCAGCAGCCAAACTAGCGGGAGGACAGATACGCAGTATTTT. It translates to CASSQTSGRTDTQYF.

The chain joins TRBV2 to TRBJ1-2, with 7 bases lining up with TRBD1. This CDR3 is 13 amino acids long. Germline lookup yields CDR1 SNHLY and CDR2 FYNNEI. The V and J ends lost 8 bases and 2 bases, in that order; junction bases with no gene match: 5. The CDR3 loop is CASGQGVNYGYTF. CDR3 coding DNA: TGTGCCAGCGGGCAGGGGGTCAACTATGGCTACACCTTC.

This chain links TRBV10-3 with TRBJ1-5; 9 bases fit TRBD1. The V gene end was trimmed by 11 bases and the J gene end by 3 bases; junction bases not matched to a gene: 5. CDR3 length: 13 residues. Per germline, CDR1 ENHRY and CDR2 SYGVKD. The CDR3 region has the DNA TGTGCCGTCCGGGACAGGGCCAATCAGCCCCAGCATTTT. The encoded protein is CAVRDRANQPQHF.

J is TRBJ2-7 and V is TRBV27, with D perhaps TRBD1 (6 bases). Germline V CDR1 and CDR2: MNHEY, SMNVEV (reference sequence). With 6 bases removed from V and 5 bases from J, the gap between germline ends came to 11 bases. There are 12 residues in the CDR3. The CDR3 nucleotides are TGTGCCAGCAGCATAACAGGGAACGAGCAGTACTTC. As protein: CASSITGNEQYF.

This rearrangement joins TRBV9 to TRBJ2-3; perhaps TRBD2 as D (6 bases). V lost 3 bases, J lost 1 base, and 9 bases lay in between. The germline CDR1 and CDR2 sequences are SGDLS and YYNGEE. The CDR3 covers 14 residues. The CDR3 DNA follows: TGTGCCAGCAGCGCTAGACTAGGCACAGATACGCAGTATTTT. Residues: CASSARLGTDTQYF.

This clone was recorded a few times. The chain couples TRBV28 to TRBJ2-6, with 7 bases that match TRBD1. V gave up 3 bases and J gave up 0 bases; unmatched junction bases: 14. Germline V lookup: CDR1 MDHEN, CDR2 SYDVKM. This CDR3 contains 20 residues. The CDR3 region is CASSLAPTGVMGSGANVLTF. CDR3 coding DNA: TGTGCCAGCAGTTTGGCCCCAACAGGGGTAATGGGCTCTGGGGCCAACGTCCTGACTTTC. Together with reference TRBV28 and TRBJ2-6, the CDR3 gives the full variable domain: DVKVTQSSRYLVKRTGEKVFLECVQDMDHENMFWYRQDPGLGLRLIYFSYDVKMKEKGDIPEGYSVSREKKERFSLILESASTNQTSMYLCASSLAPTGVMGSGANVLTFGAGSRLTVL.

This clone was recorded only once. The chain has TRBV6-1 and TRBJ1-3; maybe TRBD1 (6 bases). The CDR3 runs to 13 residues. Germline V CDR1 and CDR2: MNHNS, SASEGT. V was shortened by 3 bases and J by 13 bases, with 16 bases between the two germline ends. The CDR3 loop is CASSERAGGKIYF. CDR3 nucleotides: TGTGCCAGCAGTGAGAGAGCGGGGGGCAAGATATATTTT.

CDR3 region: CATSRDSAREAETQYF. The CDR3, as DNA: TGTGCCACCAGCAGAGATTCGGCGAGGGAGGCAGAGACCCAGTACTTC. The V call is TRBV15, the J call TRBJ2-5; TRBD2 is a possible D gene (6 bases). With 0 bases removed from V and 4 bases from J, the gap between germline ends came to 15 bases. Germline lookup yields CDR1 LNHNV and CDR2 YYDKDF (reference sequence). This CDR3 spans 16 amino acids.

The sample holds one count of this clone. The chain joins TRBV7-2 to TRBJ2-1; D may be TRBD1 (6 bases). CDR3 length: 12 residues. Trimming shortened V by 4 bases and J by 9 bases, and 10 bases separated the two germline ends. CDR1 is SGHTA and CDR2 is FQGNSA in the germline V gene. The CDR3 region has the DNA TGTGCCAGCAGCTCCCCGGACAGTGAGCAGTTCTTC. Translated, it gives CASSSPDSEQFF. Full variable domain (rest looked up from reference TRBV7-2 and TRBJ2-1): GAGVSQSPSNKVTEKGKDVELRCDPISGHTALYWYRQSLGQGLEFLIYFQGNSAPDKSGLPSDRFSAERTGGSVSTLTIQRTQQEDSAVYLCASSSPDSEQFFGPGTRLTVL.